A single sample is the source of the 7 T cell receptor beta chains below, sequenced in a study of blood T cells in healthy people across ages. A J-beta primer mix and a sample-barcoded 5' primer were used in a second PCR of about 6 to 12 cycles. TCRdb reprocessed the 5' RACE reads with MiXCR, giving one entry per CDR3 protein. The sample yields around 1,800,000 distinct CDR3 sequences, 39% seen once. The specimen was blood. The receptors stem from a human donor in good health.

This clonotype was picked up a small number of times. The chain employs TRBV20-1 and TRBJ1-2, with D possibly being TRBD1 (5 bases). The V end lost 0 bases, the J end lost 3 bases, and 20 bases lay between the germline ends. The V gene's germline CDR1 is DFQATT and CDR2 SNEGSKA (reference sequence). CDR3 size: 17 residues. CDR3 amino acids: CSARDIDRQRLHYGYTF. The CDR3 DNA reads TGCAGTGCTAGAGATATTGACAGACAGAGACTTCACTATGGCTACACCTTC.

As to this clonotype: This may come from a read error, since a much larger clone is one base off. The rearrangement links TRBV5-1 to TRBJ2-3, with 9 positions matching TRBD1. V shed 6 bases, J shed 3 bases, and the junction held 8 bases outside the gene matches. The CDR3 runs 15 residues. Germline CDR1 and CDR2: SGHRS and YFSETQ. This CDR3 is CASNLGQGGTDTQYF. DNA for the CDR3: TGCGCCAGCAACCTGGGACAGGGAGGGACAGATACGCAGTATTTT.

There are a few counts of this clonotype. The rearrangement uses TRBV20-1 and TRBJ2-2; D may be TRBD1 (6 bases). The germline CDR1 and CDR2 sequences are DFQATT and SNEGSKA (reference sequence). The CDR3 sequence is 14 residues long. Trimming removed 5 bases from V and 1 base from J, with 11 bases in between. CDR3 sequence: CSAGDTKNTGELFF. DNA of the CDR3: TGCAGTGCTGGGGACACCAAGAACACCGGGGAGCTGTTTTTT.

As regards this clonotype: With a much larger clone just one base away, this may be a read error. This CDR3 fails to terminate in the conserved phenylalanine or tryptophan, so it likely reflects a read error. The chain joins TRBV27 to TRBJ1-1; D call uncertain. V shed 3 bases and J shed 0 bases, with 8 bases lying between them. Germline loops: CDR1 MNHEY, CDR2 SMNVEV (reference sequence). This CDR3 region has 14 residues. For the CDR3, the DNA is TGTGCCAGCAGTTTCAACGGAATGAACACTGAAGCTTTCTTG. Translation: CASSFNGMNTEAFL.

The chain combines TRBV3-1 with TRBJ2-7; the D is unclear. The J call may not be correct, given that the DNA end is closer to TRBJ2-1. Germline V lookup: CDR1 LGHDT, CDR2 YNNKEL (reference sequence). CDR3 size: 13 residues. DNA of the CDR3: TGTGCCAGCGGTCCTCCACCTGGCAATGAGCAGTTCTTC. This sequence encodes CASGPPPGNEQFF.

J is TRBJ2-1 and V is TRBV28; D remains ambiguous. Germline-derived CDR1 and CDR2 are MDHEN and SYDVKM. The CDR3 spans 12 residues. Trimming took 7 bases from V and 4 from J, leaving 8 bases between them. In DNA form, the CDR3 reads TGTGCCAGCACCGCCCGATACAATGAGCAGTTCTTC. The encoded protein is CASTARYNEQFF.

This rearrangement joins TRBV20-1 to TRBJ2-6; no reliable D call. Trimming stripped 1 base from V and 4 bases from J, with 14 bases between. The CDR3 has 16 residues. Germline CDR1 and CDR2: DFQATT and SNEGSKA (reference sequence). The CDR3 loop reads CSARALYAGGANVLTF. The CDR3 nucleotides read TGCAGTGCTAGAGCACTCTACGCTGGGGGGGCCAACGTCCTGACTTTC.